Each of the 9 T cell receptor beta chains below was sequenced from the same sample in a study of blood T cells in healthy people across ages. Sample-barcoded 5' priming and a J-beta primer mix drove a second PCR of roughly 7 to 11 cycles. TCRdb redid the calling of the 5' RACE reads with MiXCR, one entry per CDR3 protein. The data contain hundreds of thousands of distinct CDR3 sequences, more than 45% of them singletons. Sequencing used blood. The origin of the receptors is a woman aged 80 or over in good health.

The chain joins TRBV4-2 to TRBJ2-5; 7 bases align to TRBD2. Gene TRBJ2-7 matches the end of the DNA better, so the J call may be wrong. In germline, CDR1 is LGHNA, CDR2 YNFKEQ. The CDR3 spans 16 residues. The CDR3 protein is CASSQLDGGRFYEQYF. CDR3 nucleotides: TGTGCCAGCAGCCAACTGGATGGCGGGAGATTCTACGAGCAGTACTTC.

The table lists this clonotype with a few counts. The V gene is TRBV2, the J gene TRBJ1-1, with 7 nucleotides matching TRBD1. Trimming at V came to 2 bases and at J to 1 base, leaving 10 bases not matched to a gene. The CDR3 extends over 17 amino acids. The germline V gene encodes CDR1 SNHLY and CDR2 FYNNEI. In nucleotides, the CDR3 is TGTGCCAGCAGTGAAAGGGTACTGGGACAGACGAACACTGAAGCTTTCTTT. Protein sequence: CASSERVLGQTNTEAFF. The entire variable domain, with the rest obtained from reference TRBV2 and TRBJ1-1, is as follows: EPEVTQTPSHQVTQMGQEVILRCVPISNHLYFYWYRQILGQKVEFLVSFYNNEISEKSEIFDDQFSVERPDGSNFTLKIRSTKLEDSAMYFCASSERVLGQTNTEAFFGQGTRLTVV.

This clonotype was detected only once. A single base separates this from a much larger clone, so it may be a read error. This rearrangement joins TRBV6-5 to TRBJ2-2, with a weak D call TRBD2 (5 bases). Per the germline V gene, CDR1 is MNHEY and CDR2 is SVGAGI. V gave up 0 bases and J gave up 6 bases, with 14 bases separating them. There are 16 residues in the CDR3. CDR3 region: CASSYSKVTISGELFF. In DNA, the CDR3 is TGTGCCAGCAGTTACTCGAAGGTGACTATTTCCGGGGAGCTGTTTTTT.

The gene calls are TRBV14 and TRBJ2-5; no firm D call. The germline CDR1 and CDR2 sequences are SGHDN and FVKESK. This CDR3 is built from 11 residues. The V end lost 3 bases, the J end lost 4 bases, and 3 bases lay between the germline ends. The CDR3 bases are TGTGCCAGCAGCCATACAGAGACCCAGTACTTC. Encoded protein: CASSHTETQYF. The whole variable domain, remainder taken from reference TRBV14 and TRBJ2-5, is EAGVTQFPSHSVIEKGQTVTLRCDPISGHDNLYWYRRVMGKEIKFLLHFVKESKQDESGMPNNRFLAERTGGTYSTLKVQPAELEDSGVYFCASSHTETQYFGPGTRLLVL.

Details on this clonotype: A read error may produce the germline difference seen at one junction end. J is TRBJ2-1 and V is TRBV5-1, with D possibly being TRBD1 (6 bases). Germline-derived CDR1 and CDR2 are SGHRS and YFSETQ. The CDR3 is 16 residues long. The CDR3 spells CASSRDTGESYNERFF. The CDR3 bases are TGCGCCAGCAGTCGGGACACAGGAGAGTCCTACAATGAGCGGTTCTTC.

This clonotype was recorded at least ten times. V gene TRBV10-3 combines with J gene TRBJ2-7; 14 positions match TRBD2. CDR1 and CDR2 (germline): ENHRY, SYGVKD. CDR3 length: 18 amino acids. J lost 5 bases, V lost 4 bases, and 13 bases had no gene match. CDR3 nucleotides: TGTGCCATCAGTGCAAGAGACAGGGGACTAGCGGGAGCCCACGAGCAGTACTTC. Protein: CAISARDRGLAGAHEQYF.

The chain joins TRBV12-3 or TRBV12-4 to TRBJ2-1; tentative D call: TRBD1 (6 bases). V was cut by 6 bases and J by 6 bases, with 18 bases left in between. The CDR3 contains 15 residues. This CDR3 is CASSPSRGFTNEQFF. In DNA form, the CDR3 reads TGTGCCAGCAGCCCCAGCAGGGGTTTTACCAATGAGCAGTTCTTC.

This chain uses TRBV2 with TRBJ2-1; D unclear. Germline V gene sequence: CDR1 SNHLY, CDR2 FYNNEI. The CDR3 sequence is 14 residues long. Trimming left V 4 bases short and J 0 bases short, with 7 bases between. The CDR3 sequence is CASSGESSYNEQFF. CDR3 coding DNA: TGTGCCAGCAGTGGAGAGAGCTCCTACAATGAGCAGTTCTTC.

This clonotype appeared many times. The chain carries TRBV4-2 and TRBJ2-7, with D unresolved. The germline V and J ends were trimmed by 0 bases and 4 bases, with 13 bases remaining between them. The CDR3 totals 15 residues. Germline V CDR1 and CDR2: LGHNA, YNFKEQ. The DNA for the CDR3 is TGTGCCAGCAGCCAAGATTTTGACCAGATGTACGAGCAGTACTTC. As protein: CASSQDFDQMYEQYF.